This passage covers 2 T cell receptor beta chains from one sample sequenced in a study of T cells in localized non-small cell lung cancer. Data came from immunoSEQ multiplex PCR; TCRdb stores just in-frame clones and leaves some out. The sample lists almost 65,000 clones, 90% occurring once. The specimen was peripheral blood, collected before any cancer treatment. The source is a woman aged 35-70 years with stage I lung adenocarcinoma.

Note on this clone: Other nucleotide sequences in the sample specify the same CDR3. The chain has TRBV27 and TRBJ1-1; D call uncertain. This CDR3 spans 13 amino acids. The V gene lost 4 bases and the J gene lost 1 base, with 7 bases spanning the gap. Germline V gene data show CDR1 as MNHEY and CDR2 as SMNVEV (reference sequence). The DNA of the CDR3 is TGTGCCAGCAGTTGGAGGAAGAACACTGAAGCTTTCTTT. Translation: CASSWRKNTEAFF.

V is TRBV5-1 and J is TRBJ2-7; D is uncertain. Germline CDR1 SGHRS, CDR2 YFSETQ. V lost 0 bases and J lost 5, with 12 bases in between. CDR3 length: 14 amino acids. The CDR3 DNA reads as TGCGCCAGCAGCTTGGGGTCGGGTGATGACGAGCAGTACTTC. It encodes CASSLGSGDDEQYF.